These T cell receptor beta chains were read from a single sample in a study of T cells in Graves' hyperthyroidism and ophthalmopathy. TCRdb reprocessed the multiplex PCR reads via MiXCR and lists one record per CDR3 protein. This sample yields 500,000 to 600,000 distinct CDR3 sequences, of which under 60% are seen a single time; about 8.3% belongs to the top ten. What was sequenced was peripheral blood or thyroid tissue (not recorded which). The receptor source for this set is a woman between 18 and 29 years old with Graves' hyperthyroidism. Each CDR3 is given with its conserved first and last residue. The D gene is left open where the match is weak. Part of the rows lack a size; the others show once, few, many or a class for expanded clones.

v_gene: TRBV12-3/TRBV12-4
d_gene: TRBD1
j_gene: TRBJ1-4
abundance: NA
CDR3aa: CASSRQGVANEKLFF
CDR3nt: TGTGCCAGCAGCCGACAGGGGGTGGCTAATGAAAAACTGTTTTTT

v_gene: TRBV25-1
d_gene: NA
j_gene: TRBJ2-2
abundance: NA
CDR3aa: CASERSTNTGELFF
CDR3nt: TGTGCCAGCGAACGATCCACGAACACCGGGGAGCTGTTTTTT

v_gene: TRBV29-1
d_gene: NA
j_gene: TRBJ2-1
abundance: NA
CDR3aa: CSSDRGPYNEQFF
CDR3nt: TGCAGCAGTGATCGGGGGCCCTACAATGAGCAGTTCTTC

v_gene: TRBV3-1
d_gene: NA
j_gene: TRBJ1-4
abundance: NA
CDR3aa: CASRDQNEKLFF
CDR3nt: TGTGCCAGCCGCGACCAAAATGAAAAACTGTTTTTT

v_gene: TRBV7-2
d_gene: NA
j_gene: TRBJ2-1
abundance: NA
CDR3aa: CASSLALLRYNEQFF
CDR3nt: TGTGCCAGCAGCTTAGCTCTCCTCCGCTACAATGAGCAGTTCTTC

v_gene: TRBV6-5
d_gene: NA
j_gene: TRBJ1-6
abundance: many
CDR3aa: CASSSAGSNSPLHF
CDR3nt: TGTGCCAGCAGTTCCGCAGGGAGTAATTCACCCCTCCACTTT

v_gene: TRBV20-1
d_gene: NA
j_gene: TRBJ1-4
abundance: NA
CDR3aa: CSAPGATNEKLFF
CDR3nt: TGCAGTGCCCCAGGAGCAACTAATGAAAAACTGTTTTTT

v_gene: TRBV19
d_gene: TRBD2
j_gene: TRBJ2-7
abundance: many
CDR3aa: CASSPGTSLYEQYF
CDR3nt: TGTGCCAGTAGCCCCGGGACTAGTCTCTACGAGCAGTACTTC

v_gene: TRBV7-6
d_gene: TRBD1
j_gene: TRBJ2-7
abundance: NA
CDR3aa: CASSRRDRLSYEQYF
CDR3nt: TGTGCCAGCAGCAGGCGGGACAGGCTTTCCTACGAGCAGTACTTC

v_gene: TRBV7-9
d_gene: TRBD1
j_gene: TRBJ1-2
abundance: NA
CDR3aa: CASSSTGSGGHGYTF
CDR3nt: TGTGCCAGCAGCTCGACAGGGTCAGGGGGCCATGGCTACACCTTC

v_gene: TRBV7-6
d_gene: TRBD2
j_gene: TRBJ2-7
abundance: NA
CDR3aa: CASSLTTSGREQYF
CDR3nt: TGTGCCAGCAGCTTAACTACGAGCGGGAGGGAGCAGTACTTC